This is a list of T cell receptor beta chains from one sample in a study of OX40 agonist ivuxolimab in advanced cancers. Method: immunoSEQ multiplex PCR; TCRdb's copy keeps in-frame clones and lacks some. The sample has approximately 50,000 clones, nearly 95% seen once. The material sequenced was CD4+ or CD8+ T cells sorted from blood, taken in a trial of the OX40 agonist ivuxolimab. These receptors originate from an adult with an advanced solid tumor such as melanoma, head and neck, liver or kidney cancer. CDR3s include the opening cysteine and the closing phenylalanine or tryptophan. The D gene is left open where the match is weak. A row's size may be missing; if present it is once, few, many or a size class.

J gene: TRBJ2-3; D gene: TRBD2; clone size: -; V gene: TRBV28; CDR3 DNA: TGTGCCAGCAGTTTGCAACCGGGAGGTAGCACAGATACGCAGTATTTT; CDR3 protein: CASSLQPGGSTDTQYF
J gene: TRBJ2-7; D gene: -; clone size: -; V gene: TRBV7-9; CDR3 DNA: TGTGCCAGCAGCTTTTCGGGTTACGAGCAGTACTTC; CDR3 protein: CASSFSGYEQYF
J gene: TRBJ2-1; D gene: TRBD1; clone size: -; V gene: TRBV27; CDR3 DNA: TGTGCCAGCAGTCCGGGGACAGGAACATACAATGAGCAGTTCTTC; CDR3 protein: CASSPGTGTYNEQFF
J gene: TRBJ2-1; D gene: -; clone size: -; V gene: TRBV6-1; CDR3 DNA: TGTGCCAGCAGTGTCAACTTGGGAGGCTCCTACAATGAGCAGTTCTTC; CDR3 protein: CASSVNLGGSYNEQFF
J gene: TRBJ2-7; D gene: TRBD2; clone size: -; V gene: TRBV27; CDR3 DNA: TGTGCCAGCAGTTTAGCGCTAGCGGCGGACTACGAGCAGTACTTC; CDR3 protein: CASSLALAADYEQYF
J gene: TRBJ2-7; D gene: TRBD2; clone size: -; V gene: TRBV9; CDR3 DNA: TGTGCCAGCAGCCCAACTAGCGGGTCAGCCTACGAGCAGTACTTC; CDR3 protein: CASSPTSGSAYEQYF
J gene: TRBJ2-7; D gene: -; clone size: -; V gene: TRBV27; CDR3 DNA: TGTGCCAGCAGTTTCTCTGGCTACGAGCAGTACTTC; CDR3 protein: CASSFSGYEQYF
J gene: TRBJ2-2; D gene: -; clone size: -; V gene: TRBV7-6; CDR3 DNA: TGTGCCAGCAGAGATAGTTTGGGGACCGGGGAGCTGTTTTTT; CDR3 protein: CASRDSLGTGELFF
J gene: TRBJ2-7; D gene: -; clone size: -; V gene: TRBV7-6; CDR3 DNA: TGTGCCAGCAGCGCTGGACAGTACAGCTACGAGCAGTACTTC; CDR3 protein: CASSAGQYSYEQYF
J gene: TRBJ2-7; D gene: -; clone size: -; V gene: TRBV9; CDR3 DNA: TGTGCCAGCAGCCCCTCGGGCGCGGGGGAGCAGTACTTC; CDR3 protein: CASSPSGAGEQYF
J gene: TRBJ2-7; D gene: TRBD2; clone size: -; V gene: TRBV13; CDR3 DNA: TGTGCCAGCAGCCCCCGGACTAGCGGGAGTTACGAGCAGTACTTC; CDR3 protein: CASSPRTSGSYEQYF
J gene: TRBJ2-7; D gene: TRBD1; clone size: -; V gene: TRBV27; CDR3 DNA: TGTGCCAGCAGTTTCCAACCCATCCGACAGGGTTTAGTAGACGAGCAGTACTTC; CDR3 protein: CASSFQPIRQGLVDEQYF
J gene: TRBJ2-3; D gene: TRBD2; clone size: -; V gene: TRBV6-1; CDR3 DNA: TGTGCCAGCAGTGTTGGGGGAGGGATCCCCGATACGCAGTATTTT; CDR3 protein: CASSVGGGIPDTQYF
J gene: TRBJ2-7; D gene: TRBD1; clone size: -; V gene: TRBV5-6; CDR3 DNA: TGTGCCAGCAGTTTACAGGGGACCTACTACGAGCAGTACTTC; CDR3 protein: CASSLQGTYYEQYF
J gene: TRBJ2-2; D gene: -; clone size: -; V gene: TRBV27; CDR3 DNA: TGTGCCAGCAGTTTATATAACAGCCCAGTACGCACCGGGGAGCTGTTTTTT; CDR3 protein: CASSLYNSPVRTGELFF
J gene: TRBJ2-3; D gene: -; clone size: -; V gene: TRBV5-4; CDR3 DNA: TGTGCCAGCAGCTCCCCTAGCGGACCCGCGAGGGGGGATACGCAGTATTTT; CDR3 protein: CASSSPSGPARGDTQYF
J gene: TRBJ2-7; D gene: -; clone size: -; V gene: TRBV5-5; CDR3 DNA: TGTGCCAGCAGCTTCCTGGATCCGGCCGAGCAGTACTTC; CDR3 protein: CASSFLDPAEQYF
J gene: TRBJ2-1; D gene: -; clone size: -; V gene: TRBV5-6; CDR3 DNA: TGTGCCAGCAGCTTGGAGGCCCTCGGCTCCTACAATGAGCAGTTCTTC; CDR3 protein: CASSLEALGSYNEQFF
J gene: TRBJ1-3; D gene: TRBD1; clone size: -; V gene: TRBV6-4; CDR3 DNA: TGTGCCAGCAAATACAGGGGGGGTCGAAACACCATATATTTT; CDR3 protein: CASKYRGGRNTIYF
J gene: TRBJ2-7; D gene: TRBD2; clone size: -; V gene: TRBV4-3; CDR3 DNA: TGCGCCAGCAGCCAAGGACTAGCGGGACACTACGAGCAGTACTTC; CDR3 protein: CASSQGLAGHYEQYF
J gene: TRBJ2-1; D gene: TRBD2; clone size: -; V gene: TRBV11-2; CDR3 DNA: TGTGCCAGCAGCTGGACTAGCGGGAGCGCTTACAATGAGCAGTTCTTC; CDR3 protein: CASSWTSGSAYNEQFF
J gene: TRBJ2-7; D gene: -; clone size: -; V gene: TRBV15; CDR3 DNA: TGTGCCACCAGCAGAGTTACAGCCTACGAGCAGTACTTC; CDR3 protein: CATSRVTAYEQYF
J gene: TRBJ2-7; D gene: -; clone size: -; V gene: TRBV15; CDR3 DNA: TGTGCCACCAGCCTCTTGGGGAGAGGGTACGAGCAGTACTTC; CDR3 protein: CATSLLGRGYEQYF
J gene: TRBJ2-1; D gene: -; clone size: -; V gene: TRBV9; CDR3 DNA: TGTGCCAGCAGCCGACTAGGGGACCCTCGGGAACAGTTCTTC; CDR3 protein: CASSRLGDPREQFF
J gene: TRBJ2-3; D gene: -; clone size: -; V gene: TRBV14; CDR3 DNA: TGTGCCAGCAGCCAAGAGGGGCCCGGGACACTGCTCACAGATACGCAGTATTTT; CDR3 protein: CASSQEGPGTLLTDTQYF
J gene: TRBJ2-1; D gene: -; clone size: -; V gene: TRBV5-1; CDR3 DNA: TGCGCCAGCAGCTTAGAGTCTGGGACGAACAATGAGCAGTTCTTC; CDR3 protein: CASSLESGTNNEQFF
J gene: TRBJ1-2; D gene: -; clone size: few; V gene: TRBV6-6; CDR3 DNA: TGTGCCAGCAGTTACGACGATCTCTATGGCTACACCTTC; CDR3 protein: CASSYDDLYGYTF
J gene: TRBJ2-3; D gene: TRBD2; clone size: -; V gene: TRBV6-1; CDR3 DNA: TGTGCCAGCAGTGTCCACAGCGGGGGAAACACAGATACGCAGTATTTT; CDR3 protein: CASSVHSGGNTDTQYF
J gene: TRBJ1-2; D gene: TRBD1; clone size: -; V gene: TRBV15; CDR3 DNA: TGTGCCACCAGCAGAGATGGGACAGGGGCGTACTATGGCTACACCTTC; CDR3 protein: CATSRDGTGAYYGYTF
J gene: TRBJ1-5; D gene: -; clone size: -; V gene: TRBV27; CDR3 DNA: TGTGCCAGCAGTTTATCCAAAGGGAGGTCTCAGCCCCAGCATTTT; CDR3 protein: CASSLSKGRSQPQHF
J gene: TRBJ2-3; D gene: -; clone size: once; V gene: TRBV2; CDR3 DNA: TGTGCCAGCAGTGCCAGCGTTCCAGATACGCAGTATTTT; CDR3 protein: CASSASVPDTQYF
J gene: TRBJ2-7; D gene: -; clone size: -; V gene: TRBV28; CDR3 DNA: TGTGCCAGCAGTTTTGAAGGGGCGGACGAGCAGTACTTC; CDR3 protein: CASSFEGADEQYF
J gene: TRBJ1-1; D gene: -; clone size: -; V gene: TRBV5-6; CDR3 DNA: TGTGCCAGCAGCTTGGGAGACGATGAAGCTTTCTTT; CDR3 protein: CASSLGDDEAFF
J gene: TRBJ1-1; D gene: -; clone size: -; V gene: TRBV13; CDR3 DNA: TGTGCCAGCCCTAACGGGGCAAGGAGGACTGAAGCTTTCTTT; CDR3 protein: CASPNGARRTEAFF
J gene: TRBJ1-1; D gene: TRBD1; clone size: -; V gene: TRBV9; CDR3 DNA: TGTGCCAGCAGCGTAGGGACCCAGGGGGCGAGGGAAGCTTTCTTT; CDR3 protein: CASSVGTQGAREAFF
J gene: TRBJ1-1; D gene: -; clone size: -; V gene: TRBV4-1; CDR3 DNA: TGCGCCAGCAGCCAAGATCGATGGGGGGACACTGAAGCTTTCTTT; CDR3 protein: CASSQDRWGDTEAFF
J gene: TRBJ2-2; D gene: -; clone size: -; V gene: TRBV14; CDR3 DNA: TGTGCCAGCAGCTCCATAGCGGCGAACACCGGGGAGCTGTTTTTT; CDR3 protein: CASSSIAANTGELFF
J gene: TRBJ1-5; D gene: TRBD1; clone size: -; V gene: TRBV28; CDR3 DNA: TGTGCCAGCAGCCCCCGACAGGGAGAGAGGCTAAATCAGCCCCAGCATTTT; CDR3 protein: CASSPRQGERLNQPQHF
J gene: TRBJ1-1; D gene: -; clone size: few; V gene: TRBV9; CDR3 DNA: TGTGCCAGCAGCCCCAGGGACTACACTGAAGCTTTCTTT; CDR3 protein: CASSPRDYTEAFF
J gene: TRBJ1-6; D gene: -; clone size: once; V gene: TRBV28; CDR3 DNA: TGTGCCAGCCAGAAGTACCGGCTGGCACTCAAAAGGCATTCACCCCTCCACTTT; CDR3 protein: CASQKYRLALKRHSPLHF
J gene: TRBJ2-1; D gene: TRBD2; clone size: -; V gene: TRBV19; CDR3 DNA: TGTGCCAGTAGCACCGGGACTAGCGAAATCAATGAGCAGTTCTTC; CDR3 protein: CASSTGTSEINEQFF
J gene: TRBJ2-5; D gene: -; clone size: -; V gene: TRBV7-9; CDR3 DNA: TGTGCCAGCAGCTTAGTGGGTCGTGGTTTTTCATACCAAGAGACCCAGTACTTC; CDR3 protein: CASSLVGRGFSYQETQYF
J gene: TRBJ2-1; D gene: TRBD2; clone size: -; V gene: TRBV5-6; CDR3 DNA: TGTGCCAGCAGCTTGTCTAGCGGGAGAGGTATTGGCTACAATGAGCAGTTCTTC; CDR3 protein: CASSLSSGRGIGYNEQFF
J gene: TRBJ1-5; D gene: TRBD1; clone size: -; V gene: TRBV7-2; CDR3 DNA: TGTGCCAGCAGCTTAGCGGATGACGACAGGGGGCAGGATCAGCCCCAGCATTTT; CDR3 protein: CASSLADDDRGQDQPQHF
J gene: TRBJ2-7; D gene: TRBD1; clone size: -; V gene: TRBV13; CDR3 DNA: TGTGCCAGCACGATCACTGGGGACAGGGGTGCCTACGAGCAGTACTTC; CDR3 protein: CASTITGDRGAYEQYF
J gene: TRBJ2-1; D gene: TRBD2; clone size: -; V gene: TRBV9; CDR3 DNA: TGTGCCAGCAGCCCTAGCGGGAGGTACAATGAGCAGTTCTTC; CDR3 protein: CASSPSGRYNEQFF
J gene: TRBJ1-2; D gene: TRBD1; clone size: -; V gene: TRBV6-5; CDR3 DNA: TGTGCCAGCAGTTACGGAGGACAGGGGTTCCATGGCTACACCTTC; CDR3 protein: CASSYGGQGFHGYTF
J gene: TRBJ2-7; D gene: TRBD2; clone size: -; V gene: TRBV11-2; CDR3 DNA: TGTGCCAGCAGCCCAAGGACTAGCGGGCGGGACGAGCAGTACTTC; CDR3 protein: CASSPRTSGRDEQYF
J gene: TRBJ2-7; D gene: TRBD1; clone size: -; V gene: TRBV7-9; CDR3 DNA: TGTGCCAGCAGCTTGACAGGGGGCTACGAGCAGTACTTC; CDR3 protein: CASSLTGGYEQYF
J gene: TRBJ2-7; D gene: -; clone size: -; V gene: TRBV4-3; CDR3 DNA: TGCGCCAGCAGCGAACGGCAGGGGCGATCCTACGAGCAGTACTTC; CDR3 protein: CASSERQGRSYEQYF
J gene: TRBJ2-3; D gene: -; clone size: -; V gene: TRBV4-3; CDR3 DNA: TGCGCCAGCAGCCGAGGAGTTAGCACAGATACGCAGTATTTT; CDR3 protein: CASSRGVSTDTQYF
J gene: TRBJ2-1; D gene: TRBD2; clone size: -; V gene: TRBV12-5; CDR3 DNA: TGTGCTAGTGGTTTGAAGGGTGGCGGGAGGGCCCTCAATGAGCAGTTCTTC; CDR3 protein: CASGLKGGGRALNEQFF
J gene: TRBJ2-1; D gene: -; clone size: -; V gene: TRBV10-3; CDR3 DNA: TGTGCCATCAGTGACTGGAGGGGAGGCGACAATGAGCAGTTCTTC; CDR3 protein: CAISDWRGGDNEQFF
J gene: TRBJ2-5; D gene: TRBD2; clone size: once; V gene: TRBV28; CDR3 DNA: TGTGCCAGCAGGGCCGAGCTAGCGGGAGGGCCAGGAGAGACCCAGTACTTC; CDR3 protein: CASRAELAGGPGETQYF
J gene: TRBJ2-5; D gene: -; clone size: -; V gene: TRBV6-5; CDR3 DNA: TGTGCCAGCAGCGAGTTTCGGGAAATCCAAGAGACCCAGTACTTC; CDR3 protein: CASSEFREIQETQYF
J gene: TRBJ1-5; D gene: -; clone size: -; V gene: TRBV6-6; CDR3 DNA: TGTGCCAGCAGTCCCCTGATTGAGGGGGGGCAGCCCCAGCATTTT; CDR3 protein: CASSPLIEGGQPQHF
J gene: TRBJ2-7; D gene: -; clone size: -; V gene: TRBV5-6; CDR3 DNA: TGTGCCAGCAGCTCTCCTCCGATAACCTACGAGCAGTACTTC; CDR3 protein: CASSSPPITYEQYF
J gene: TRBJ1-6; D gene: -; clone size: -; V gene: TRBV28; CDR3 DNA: TGTGCCAGCAGTTTGGCAGGGTTACTCGCTACCTATAATTCACCCCTCCACTTT; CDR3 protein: CASSLAGLLATYNSPLHF
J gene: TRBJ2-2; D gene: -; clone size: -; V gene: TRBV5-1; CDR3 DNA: TGCGCCAGCAGGCCTTTATCCGGGAACACCGGGGAGCTGTTTTTT; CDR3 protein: CASRPLSGNTGELFF